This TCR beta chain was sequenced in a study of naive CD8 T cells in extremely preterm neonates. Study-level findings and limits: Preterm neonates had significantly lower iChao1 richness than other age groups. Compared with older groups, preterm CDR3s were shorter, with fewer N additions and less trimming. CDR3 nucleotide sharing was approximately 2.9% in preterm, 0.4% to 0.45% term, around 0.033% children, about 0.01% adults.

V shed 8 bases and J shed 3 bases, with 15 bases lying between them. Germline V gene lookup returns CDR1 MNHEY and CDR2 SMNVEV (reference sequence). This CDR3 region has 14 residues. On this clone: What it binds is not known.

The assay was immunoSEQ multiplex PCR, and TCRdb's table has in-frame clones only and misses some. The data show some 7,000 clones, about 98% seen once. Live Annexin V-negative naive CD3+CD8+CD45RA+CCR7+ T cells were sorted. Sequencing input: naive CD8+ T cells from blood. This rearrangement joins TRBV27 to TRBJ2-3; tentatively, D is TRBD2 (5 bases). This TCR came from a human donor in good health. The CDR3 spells CASGYIGGTDTQYF. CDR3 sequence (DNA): TGTGCCAGCGGATACATTGGAGGTACAGATACGCAGTATTTT.